Detailed here is one TCR beta chain. CDR1 is KGHSH, CDR2 LQKENI, per germline. Trimming removed 4 bases at V and 3 bases at J, with 15 bases between. The CDR3 spans 15 residues. The data were taken from a study of blood T cell repertoires in COVID-19. Study-level information: T cells, B-cell-depleted T cells, or PBMCs supplied cDNA or gDNA.

Original processing notes: For nucleated cells, counts were estimated from reference gene primer amplification. Produced via immunoSEQ multiplex PCR; TCRdb's table is partial and in-frame only. The DNA gave D and trimming, while V, J and clone size come from that table. This sample has about 400,000 clones; roughly nine tenths occur once, and the top ten carry 2.5% to 3.5%. Cohort allocation depended upon clinical history that participants reported. Recovery meant two consecutive negative NP/OP PCR tests, professional clearance, or resolved symptoms. This receptor was identified in a woman aged 25 to 39 who had recovered from COVID-19. The chain couples TRBV18 to TRBJ1-1; D possibly corresponds to TRBD1 (6 bases). The specimen sequenced was PBMCs or T cells enriched from blood (not recorded which). The CDR3 protein is CASSLTSGVDTEAFF. As DNA, the CDR3 is TGTGCCAGCTCACTTACATCAGGGGTGGACACTGAAGCTTTCTTT.